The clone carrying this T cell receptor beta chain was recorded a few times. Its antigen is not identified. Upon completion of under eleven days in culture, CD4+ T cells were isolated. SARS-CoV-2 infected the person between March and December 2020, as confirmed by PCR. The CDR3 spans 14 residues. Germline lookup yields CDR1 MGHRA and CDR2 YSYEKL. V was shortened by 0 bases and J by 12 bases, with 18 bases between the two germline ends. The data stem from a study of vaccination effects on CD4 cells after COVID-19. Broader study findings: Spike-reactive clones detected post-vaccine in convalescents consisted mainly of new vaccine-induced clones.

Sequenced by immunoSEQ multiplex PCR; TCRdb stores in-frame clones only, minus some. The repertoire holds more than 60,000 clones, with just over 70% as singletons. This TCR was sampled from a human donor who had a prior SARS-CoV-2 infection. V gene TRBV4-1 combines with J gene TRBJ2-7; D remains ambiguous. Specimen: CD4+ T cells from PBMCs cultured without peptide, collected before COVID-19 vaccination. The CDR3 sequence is CASSQDRVVGERYF. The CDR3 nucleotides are TGCGCCAGCAGCCAAGATCGAGTAGTAGGAGAGAGGTACTTC.